These 32 T cell receptor beta chains were all obtained from the same sample, sequenced in a study of response to subunit inactivated influenza vaccine. Via MiXCR, TCRdb re-called the RT-PCR reads, giving one row per CDR3 protein. The sample yields approximately 730,000 distinct CDR3 sequences, approximately 15% seen once. This sample comprised PBMCs from blood, obtained around two weeks before vaccination. These receptors came from a man over 45 who received an inactivated influenza vaccine.

The sample holds a few counts of this clonotype. V gene TRBV5-1 combines with J gene TRBJ2-1; 7 positions agree with TRBD2. Germline CDR1 SGHRS, CDR2 YFSETQ. This CDR3 is built from 15 residues. Unmatched junction bases numbered 4, after V lost 0 bases and J lost 4 bases. The CDR3 DNA is TGCGCCAGCAGCTTGGATAATAGCGGGTACAATGAGCAGTTCTTC. Translation gives CASSLDNSGYNEQFF.

CDR3 nucleotide sequence: TGTGCCAGCAGCCGGCTGAGGACAGGGGTTGAAGCTTTCTTT. This encodes CASSRLRTGVEAFF. This chain joins TRBV12-3 or TRBV12-4 and TRBJ1-1; TRBD1 agrees at 9 bases. This CDR3 comprises 14 residues. The trim removed 6 bases at V and 7 bases at J, leaving 9 bases unmatched.

Only one count was recorded for this clonotype. Given a much more abundant clone one base away, this may be a read error. This sequence joins TRBV30 and TRBJ2-1; no reliable D call. Germline V CDR1 and CDR2: GTSNPN, SVGIG (reference sequence). The CDR3 consists of 13 residues. The DNA for the CDR3 is TGTGTCTGGAGTTTCACCCCCTACAATGAGCAGTTCTTC. It specifies CVWSFTPYNEQFF. The full variable domain, in which reference TRBV30 and TRBJ2-1 provide the parts outside the CDR3, is SQTIHQWPATLVQPVGSPLSLECTVEGTSNPNLYWYRQAAGRGLQLLFYSVGIGQISSEVPQNLSASRPQDRQFILSSKKLLLSDSGFYLCVWSFTPYNEQFFGPGTRLTVL.

This clonotype showed up many times. V gene TRBV12-3 or TRBV12-4 combines with J gene TRBJ1-5; tentatively, D is TRBD1 (5 bases). The V gene lost 0 bases and the J gene lost 2 bases, with 8 bases spanning the gap. The length of the CDR3 is 15 residues. CDR3 nucleotides: TGTGCCAGCAGTTTAGCGGGGGGGGGCAATCAGCCCCAGCATTTT. Translated, it gives CASSLAGGGNQPQHF.

This clonotype was recorded only once. The V and J genes are TRBV11-2 and TRBJ1-4, with D tentatively TRBD1 (5 bases). Germline V gene sequence: CDR1 SGHAT, CDR2 FQNNGV. V lost 1 base to trimming and J lost 3 bases, with 12 bases between them. This CDR3 is 16 amino acids long. The CDR3 sequence: CASSLVAGVPNEKLFF. The DNA of the CDR3 is TGTGCCAGCAGCTTAGTCGCGGGGGTTCCTAATGAAAAACTGTTTTTT.

This clonotype is categorized as medium-sized. The J gene is TRBJ2-1, the V gene TRBV2, with 10 bases fitting TRBD1. V trimming: 5 bases; J trimming: 6 bases; junction bases outside the gene matches: 4. This CDR3 is built from 14 residues. Germline V CDR1 and CDR2: SNHLY, FYNNEI. CDR3 in DNA: TGTGCCAGCAGTACGGACAGGGGGATCAATGAGCAGTTCTTC. It is translated as CASSTDRGINEQFF.

Ten or more counts support this clonotype. V usage is TRBV11-2 and J usage is TRBJ2-2; D is undetermined. There are 14 residues in the CDR3. Trimming stripped 5 bases from V and 1 base from J, with 8 bases between. Per the germline V gene, CDR1 is SGHAT and CDR2 is FQNNGV. The CDR3 is CASSPPRNTGELFF. CDR3 in DNA: TGTGCCAGCAGCCCCCCAAGGAACACCGGGGAGCTGTTTTTT. The whole variable domain, filled in from reference TRBV11-2 and TRBJ2-2, reads EAGVAQSPRYKIIEKRQSVAFWCNPISGHATLYWYQQILGQGPKLLIQFQNNGVVDDSQLPKDRFSAERLKGVDSTLKIQPAKLEDSAVYLCASSPPRNTGELFFGEGSRLTVL.

This clonotype showed up just a few times. The chain recombines TRBV14 with TRBJ2-1; TRBD2 matches at 7 bases. Trimming at V came to 8 bases and at J to 6 bases, leaving 7 bases not matched to a gene. This CDR3 has 13 amino acids. Germline CDR1 is SGHDN and CDR2 is FVKESK. CDR3 amino acids: CASGRLARNEQFF. For the CDR3, the DNA is TGTGCCAGCGGCCGACTAGCCCGCAATGAGCAGTTCTTC.

V usage is TRBV20-1 and J usage is TRBJ2-5; D is possibly TRBD2 (6 bases). CDR3 length: 13 residues. With 5 bases removed from V and 5 bases from J, the gap between germline ends came to 15 bases. The V gene's germline CDR1 is DFQATT and CDR2 SNEGSKA (reference sequence). The CDR3 coding sequence is TGCAGTGCTGCGGAGGGACTCCGCGAGACCCAGTACTTC. It encodes CSAAEGLRETQYF.

The chain has TRBV28 and TRBJ2-7; TRBD1 matches at 10 bases. The CDR3 length is 15 residues. The V and J ends lost 0 bases and 7 bases, in that order; junction bases with no gene match: 6. Per germline, CDR1 MDHEN and CDR2 SYDVKM. Here the CDR3 DNA reads TGTGCCAGCAGTTTATGGGGACAGGGGACTCGGGAGCAGTACTTC. Translation: CASSLWGQGTREQYF.

The chain recombines TRBV5-6 with TRBJ2-5; D could derive from TRBD1 or TRBD2 (6 bases each). The germline gives CDR1 SGHDT, CDR2 YYEEEE. Trimming left V 3 bases short and J 2 bases short, with 11 bases between. CDR3 length: 14 residues. CDR3 amino acids: CASSWGDTQETQYF. The DNA for the CDR3 is TGTGCCAGCAGCTGGGGGGACACACAAGAGACCCAGTACTTC.

The chain combines TRBV6-2 or TRBV6-3 with TRBJ2-7; 7 bases align to TRBD1. J was trimmed by 2 bases and V by 7 bases; bases with no gene match: 8. The germline gives CDR1 MNHEY, CDR2 SVGEGT. The CDR3 loop spans 14 amino acids. This CDR3 reads CASTKDRRPYEQYF. The CDR3 region has the DNA TGTGCCAGCACTAAGGACAGGCGACCCTACGAGCAGTACTTC.

This clonotype was picked up a small number of times. The rearrangement uses TRBV15 and TRBJ2-3, with D tentatively TRBD2 (6 bases). The CDR3 sequence is 12 residues long. Trimming removed 8 bases at V and 0 bases at J, with 6 bases between. Germline assignment: CDR1 LNHNV and CDR2 YYDKDF (reference sequence). The CDR3 sequence: CATRGSTDTQYF. For the CDR3, the DNA is TGTGCCACCCGGGGGAGCACAGATACGCAGTATTTT.

V and J are TRBV21-1 and TRBJ2-7; the table's D call of TRBD2 was not tested on the DNA. TRBV21-1 is reported as a pseudogene. This CDR3 region has 22 residues. This CDR3 is CASSKSSSGLAGGRRSRYEQYF. The CDR3 region has the DNA TGTGCCAGCAGCAAAAGTAGTTCGGGACTAGCGGGAGGGCGAAGGTCAAGGTACGAGCAGTACTTC.

This clonotype has just a few counts. In nucleotides, the CDR3 is TGTGCCAGCAGCAAACTTCGCCGGGACAGTTCGTACGAGCAGTACTTC. Translating gives CASSKLRRDSSYEQYF. The rearrangement links TRBV21-1 to TRBJ2-7; TRBD1, the table's D call, was not compared with the DNA. TRBV21-1 is given as a pseudogene. The CDR3 totals 16 residues.

The chain links TRBV19 to TRBJ1-1; D unclear. V shed 4 bases and J shed 8 bases, with 11 bases lying between them. Germline assignment: CDR1 LNHDA and CDR2 SQIVND (reference sequence). This CDR3 has 12 amino acids. The CDR3 DNA is TGTGCCAGTAGTAAAGAGGGCTGGGAAGCTTTCTTT. As protein: CASSKEGWEAFF.

V gene TRBV20-1 combines with J gene TRBJ2-1, with 10 bases fitting TRBD2. Germline CDR1 is DFQATT and CDR2 is SNEGSKA (reference sequence). CDR3 length equals 17 residues. J was trimmed by 3 bases and V by 1 base; bases with no gene match: 9. CDR3 nucleotide sequence: TGCAGTGCTAGAGGCCCCACCCTAGCGGGGGACTACAATGAGCAGTTCTTC. Translating it yields CSARGPTLAGDYNEQFF.

This clonotype was seen only a few times. This chain links TRBV29-1 with TRBJ2-7; 9 bases are a match to TRBD1. This CDR3 region has 14 residues. The germline V gene has CDR1 SQVTM and CDR2 ANQGSEA. The trim removed 6 bases at V and 5 bases at J, leaving 11 bases unmatched. The CDR3 reads CSVARGTGYNEQYF. The CDR3 DNA reads as TGCAGCGTGGCAAGAGGGACAGGGTACAACGAGCAGTACTTC.

V gene TRBV10-3 combines with J gene TRBJ1-2; D not resolved. This CDR3 spans 14 amino acids. V lost 0 bases, J lost 2 bases, and 7 bases lay in between. Germline V lookup: CDR1 ENHRY, CDR2 SYGVKD. The DNA for the CDR3 is TGTGCCATCAGTGAGTCGTTGGGGAACTATGGCTACACCTTC. It is translated as CAISESLGNYGYTF.

In its sample, this clonotype was seen a few times. The rearrangement joins TRBV5-1 to TRBJ2-3, with D tentatively TRBD2 (5 bases). V lost 5 bases, J lost 0 bases, and 13 bases lay in between. The germline V gene encodes CDR1 SGHRS and CDR2 YFSETQ. There are 15 residues in the CDR3. CDR3 amino acids: CASRWSGTSTDTQYF. The CDR3, as DNA: TGCGCCAGCAGATGGAGCGGAACTAGCACAGATACGCAGTATTTT.

This clonotype was counted between two and nine times. The chain uses TRBV5-1 and TRBJ2-5; D call uncertain. Germline V lookup: CDR1 SGHRS, CDR2 YFSETQ. V lost 5 bases to trimming and J lost 3 bases, with 11 bases between them. This CDR3 contains 13 residues. The CDR3 region has the DNA TGCGCCAGCAGAGCCGGATCCGAAGAGACCCAGTACTTC. It yields the protein CASRAGSEETQYF.

This chain links TRBV11-2 with TRBJ1-6; TRBD1 matches at 7 bases. The CDR3 is 13 amino acids. Trimming at V came to 5 bases and at J to 8 bases, leaving 3 bases not matched to a gene. Germline CDR1 reads SGHAT; CDR2 reads FQNNGV. This CDR3 reads CASSLQGDSPLHF. For the CDR3, the DNA is TGTGCCAGCAGCCTGCAGGGGGATTCACCCCTCCACTTT.

J is TRBJ2-1 and V is TRBV5-1, with TRBD2 matching over 11 bases. J gave up 9 bases and V 4 bases, and 3 bases lay outside the gene matches. The CDR3 consists of 13 residues. CDR1 is SGHRS, CDR2 YFSETQ, per germline. CDR3 loop: CASSRGTSGEQFF. Written as DNA, the CDR3 is TGCGCCAGCAGCAGGGGGACTAGCGGTGAGCAGTTCTTC.

The chain has TRBV4-3 and TRBJ1-1; no definite D call. The CDR3 totals 15 residues. With 0 bases removed from V and 4 bases from J, the gap between germline ends came to 12 bases. Germline lookup yields CDR1 LGHNA and CDR2 YSLEER. In DNA form, the CDR3 reads TGCGCCAGCAGCCAAGAATTTGGCTCGGGCACTGAAGCTTTCTTT. Amino acid sequence: CASSQEFGSGTEAFF.

This clonotype was seen repeatedly, ten times or more. For the CDR3, the DNA is TGTGCCAGCAGTTTGGGACAGCTTAGCAATCAGCCCCAGCATTTT. It specifies CASSLGQLSNQPQHF. The J gene is TRBJ1-5, the V gene TRBV12-3 or TRBV12-4, with TRBD1 identical over 7 bases. With 3 bases clipped from V and 0 bases from J, the junction kept 2 bases outside the gene matches. The CDR3 has 15 residues.

This rearrangement joins TRBV20-1 to TRBJ1-4; 8 bases line up with TRBD1. Germline trimming cut 1 base from V and 4 bases from J; bases unmatched to any gene: 5. CDR3 length: 15 residues. Germline V gene data show CDR1 as DFQATT and CDR2 as SNEGSKA (reference sequence). In DNA form, the CDR3 reads TGCAGTGCTAGAGGGTACAGGGGGAATAATGAAAAACTGTTTTTT. Encoded protein: CSARGYRGNNEKLFF.

DNA for the CDR3: TGTGCCAGCAGCCCCCCGGGAAACTATGGCTACACCTTC. This translates into CASSPPGNYGYTF. V is TRBV9 and J is TRBJ1-2, with no clear D. V was shortened by 4 bases and J by 2 bases, with 9 bases between the two germline ends. The CDR3 loop spans 13 amino acids. Germline CDR1 and CDR2: SGDLS and YYNGEE.

With regard to this clonotype: A much larger clone is a single base away; this may be a read error. The V gene is TRBV5-1, the J gene TRBJ2-2; tentatively, D is TRBD1 (5 bases). The germline V gene encodes CDR1 SGHRS and CDR2 YFSETQ. The CDR3 is 16 amino acids. In DNA form, the CDR3 reads TGCGTCAGCAGCTTGGGGTGGACATCAAACACCGGGGAGCTGTTTTTT. Residues: CVSSLGWTSNTGELFF. Combining the CDR3 with reference TRBV5-1 and TRBJ2-2 gives the whole variable domain KAGVTQTPRYLIKTRGQQVTLSCSPISGHRSVSWYQQTPGQGLQFLFEYFSETQRNKGNFPGRFSGRQFSNSRSEMNVSTLELGDSALYLCVSSLGWTSNTGELFFGEGSRLTVL.

The J gene is TRBJ2-7, the V gene TRBV4-2, with TRBD2 identical over 7 bases. V was clipped by 1 base and J by 3 bases; unmatched bases: 9. CDR1 and CDR2 (germline): LGHNA, YNFKEQ. The CDR3 is made up of 16 amino acids. The CDR3, as DNA: TGTGCCAGCAGCCAAGGGGCGGGCGGGAGTTTCTACGAGCAGTACTTC. This sequence encodes CASSQGAGGSFYEQYF.

In this sample, this clonotype turned up a few times. CDR3 sequence: CASSLGQMATNEKLFF. The CDR3 DNA sequence: TGTGCCAGCTCACTCGGACAGATGGCAACTAATGAAAAACTGTTTTTT. The chain has TRBV18 and TRBJ1-4, with D possibly matching TRBD1 (6 bases). The CDR3 has 16 residues. The germline V gene has CDR1 KGHSH and CDR2 LQKENI. Trimming stripped 4 bases from V and 0 bases from J, with 12 bases between.

V is TRBV6-5 and J is TRBJ2-1; D is unclear. Germline V gene data show CDR1 as MNHEY and CDR2 as SVGAGI. The V end lost 2 bases, the J end lost 6 bases, and 8 bases lay between the germline ends. The CDR3 is 13 residues long. The CDR3 sequence is CASSYSRINEQFF. In DNA form, the CDR3 reads TGTGCCAGCAGTTACAGTCGGATCAATGAGCAGTTCTTC.

J is TRBJ2-2 and V is TRBV4-3; D is possibly TRBD1 (6 bases). Germline loops: CDR1 LGHNA, CDR2 YSLEER. CDR3 length: 17 amino acids. Trimming took 1 base from V and 2 from J, leaving 14 bases between them. CDR3 region: CASSQATYRDNTGELFF. CDR3 nucleotide sequence: TGCGCCAGCAGCCAAGCAACCTACAGGGACAACACCGGGGAGCTGTTTTTT.